Presented here are 26 T cell receptor beta chains from one specimen sequenced in a study of T cells in Graves' hyperthyroidism and ophthalmopathy. RNA transcripts served as the template for amplifying TCR beta CDR3 regions. A first-round RT-PCR of the TCR CDR3 used the HTBI primer set. TCRdb reprocessed the multiplex PCR reads via MiXCR and lists one record per CDR3 protein. The repertoire consists of hundreds of thousands of distinct CDR3 sequences, with 16% occurring once and the leading ten covering around 19%. The sample taken for sequencing was blood. These receptors were collected from a woman under 30 with Graves' hyperthyroidism.

This clonotype was detected ten times or more. The rearrangement joins TRBV6-1 to TRBJ1-2, with no clear D. Germline CDR1 is MNHNS and CDR2 is SASEGT. This CDR3 region has 12 residues. V lost 4 bases and J 6 bases, leaving 9 bases between the germline ends. CDR3 sequence reads: CASSAYNDGYTF. In DNA form, the CDR3 reads TGTGCCAGCAGTGCCTACAACGATGGCTACACCTTC.

The sample holds a few counts of this clonotype. This sequence joins TRBV20-1 and TRBJ2-7, with D maybe TRBD1 (5 bases). Germline-derived CDR1 and CDR2 are DFQATT and SNEGSKA (reference sequence). The CDR3 extends over 14 amino acids. V lost 6 bases and J lost 6, with 21 bases in between. CDR3 nucleotide sequence: TGCAGTGCCACTTCGCAGGGTTTCGCATCCGAGCAGTACTTC. It encodes CSATSQGFASEQYF.

This clonotype was seen a few times. V usage is TRBV20-1 and J usage is TRBJ2-6; either TRBD1 or TRBD2 may fit D (7 bases each). Germline V CDR1 and CDR2: DFQATT, SNEGSKA (reference sequence). The CDR3 totals 18 residues. The ends were cut back, 2 bases at V and 0 bases at J, with 17 bases in the middle. DNA for the CDR3: TGCAGTGCTAGATCTCCAGGGGGAGGGGTCTCTGGGGCCAACGTCCTGACTTTC. This gives the protein CSARSPGGGVSGANVLTF.

The gene calls are TRBV4-1 and TRBJ1-2; D is uncertain. The V end was cut by 0 bases, the J end by 4 bases, with 15 bases between. This CDR3 comprises 16 residues. Germline V gives CDR1 MGHRA, CDR2 YSYEKL. This CDR3 reads CASSQDPPGVGYGYTF. The CDR3 DNA is TGCGCCAGCAGCCAAGACCCGCCCGGGGTAGGCTATGGCTACACCTTC.

This clonotype has a count of ten or more. The chain combines TRBV3-1 with TRBJ1-6, with 7 bases lining up with TRBD1. The CDR3 spans 14 residues. Per germline, CDR1 LGHDT and CDR2 YNNKEL (reference sequence). Losses at the gene ends were 7 bases for V and 5 bases for J; bases not matched to a gene: 5. CDR3 nucleotides: TGTGCCAGCATGGGGGACAGTCATAATTCACCCCTCCACTTT. Translating gives CASMGDSHNSPLHF.

This clonotype was seen a few times. The chain has TRBV19 and TRBJ2-3; TRBD2 agrees at 13 bases. CDR1 and CDR2 from the germline V gene are LNHDA and SQIVND (reference sequence). Unmatched junction bases numbered 18, after V lost 5 bases and J lost 10 bases. The CDR3 is 18 amino acids. CDR3: CASSPGLAGDRTQSAQYF. The CDR3 bases are TGTGCCAGTAGTCCCGGACTAGCGGGGGACAGGACACAGTCGGCGCAGTATTTT.

There are many counts of this clonotype. J is TRBJ2-1 and V is TRBV20-1; 11 nucleotides line up with TRBD2. This CDR3 has 18 residues. The J segment lost 0 bases and the V segment lost 5 bases, leaving 12 bases of the junction unmatched. CDR1 is DFQATT, CDR2 SNEGSKA, per germline (reference sequence). The CDR3 spells CSADPPTSGASSYNEQFF. The CDR3 region has the DNA TGCAGTGCTGACCCACCGACTAGCGGGGCCAGCTCCTACAATGAGCAGTTCTTC.

The chain has TRBV6-1 and TRBJ2-7, with 8 bases matching TRBD2. The CDR3 is 14 residues long. In germline, CDR1 is MNHNS, CDR2 SASEGT. J lost 1 base, V lost 10 bases, and 9 bases had no gene match. As DNA, the CDR3 is TGTGCCACCGGGGGGGGGGGCGCGTCCTACGAGCAGTACTTC. This translates into CATGGGGASYEQYF.

The genes are TRBV4-2 and TRBJ2-1, with 13 bases identical to TRBD2. V trimming: 3 bases; J trimming: 8 bases; junction bases outside the gene matches: 4. Germline loops: CDR1 LGHNA, CDR2 YNFKEQ. This CDR3 is built from 15 residues. In DNA, the CDR3 is TGTGCCAGCAGCCACGGACTAGCGGGAGTCGATGAGCAGTTCTTC. Translated, it gives CASSHGLAGVDEQFF.

The table lists this clonotype with a few counts. This rearrangement joins TRBV9 to TRBJ1-4; maybe TRBD1 (5 bases). Between the trimmed V and J ends, which lost 0 bases and 8 bases, there was a span of 14 bases. Per the germline V gene, CDR1 is SGDLS and CDR2 is YYNGEE. There are 15 residues in the CDR3. The CDR3 DNA reads TGTGCCAGCAGCGTAGGGGGGATGGTTTTCGAAAAACTGTTTTTT. It is translated as CASSVGGMVFEKLFF.

The chain recombines TRBV7-8 with TRBJ2-7; possible D gene TRBD2, 7 bases. Germline CDR1 is SGHVS and CDR2 is FQNEAQ. V dropped 6 bases and J dropped 2 bases, with 14 bases sitting between them. The CDR3 runs to 14 residues. The CDR3 bases are TGTGCCAGCAGACCCCGGGGGGCAGCCTACGAGCAGTACTTC. Its translation is CASRPRGAAYEQYF. The full variable domain, in which reference TRBV7-8 and TRBJ2-7 provide the parts outside the CDR3, is GAGVSQSPRYKVAKRGQDVALRCDPISGHVSLFWYQQALGQGPEFLTYFQNEAQLDKSGLPSDRFFAERPEGSVSTLKIQRTQQEDSAVYLCASRPRGAAYEQYFGPGTRLTVT.

The chain links TRBV28 to TRBJ2-1; weak D call: TRBD2 (5 bases). Germline assignment: CDR1 MDHEN and CDR2 SYDVKM. Deletions cut 6 bases from V and 9 bases from J, with 18 bases between. The CDR3 has 14 amino acids. CDR3 sequence: CASSPGWAAGEQFF. As DNA, the CDR3 is TGTGCCAGCAGCCCCGGCTGGGCGGCGGGTGAGCAGTTCTTC.

This clonotype was counted many times. The rearrangement uses TRBV24-1 and TRBJ1-5, with 8 bases that match TRBD1. Per germline, CDR1 KGHDR and CDR2 SFDVKD. J gave up 5 bases and V 4 bases, and 9 bases lay outside the gene matches. This CDR3 is built from 16 residues. The CDR3 DNA sequence: TGTGCCACCAGTGACCTAGGACAGGGAAGATATCAGCCCCAGCATTTT. Its protein is CATSDLGQGRYQPQHF.

The rearrangement links TRBV9 to TRBJ2-7; 10 positions agree with TRBD2. Looked up from germline, CDR1 is SGDLS and CDR2 is YYNGEE. There are 18 residues in the CDR3. V trimming: 0 bases; J trimming: 9 bases; junction bases outside the gene matches: 18. The chain's CDR3 is CASSVGRTSGTSAGGQYF. CDR3 nucleotide sequence: TGTGCCAGCAGCGTAGGCAGGACTAGCGGTACCTCTGCGGGAGGGCAGTACTTC.

Note on this clonotype: A much larger clonotype is one base distant, so this may be a read error. The chain carries TRBV3-1 and TRBJ1-1; D ambiguous. Germline CDR1 and CDR2: LGHDT and YNNKEL (reference sequence). This CDR3 contains 14 residues. The CDR3 sequence is CASSTSPSNTEGFF. In DNA form, the CDR3 reads TGTGCCAGCAGCACTAGTCCCTCGAACACTGAAGGTTTCTTT.

At least ten counts were recorded for this clonotype. This chain uses TRBV12-3 or TRBV12-4 with TRBJ2-7, with 10 positions matching TRBD2. The CDR3 is 14 residues long. V gave up 7 bases and J gave up 2 bases; unmatched junction bases: 5. The CDR3 DNA reads as TGTGCCAGCAAGATAGCGGGAGGCCCCTACGAGCAGTACTTC. It translates to CASKIAGGPYEQYF.

This clonotype was recorded at least ten times. This chain uses TRBV28 with TRBJ2-1; 12 bases fit TRBD2. V gave up 7 bases and J gave up 5 bases; unmatched junction bases: 18. The CDR3 extends over 19 amino acids. Germline V gene lookup returns CDR1 MDHEN and CDR2 SYDVKM. The CDR3 loop is CASTPAGFRASGRDNEQFF. The CDR3 nucleotides read TGTGCCAGCACTCCGGCGGGTTTTAGGGCTAGCGGGAGGGACAATGAGCAGTTCTTC. Full variable domain (outside the CDR3, taken from reference TRBV28 and TRBJ2-1): DVKVTQSSRYLVKRTGEKVFLECVQDMDHENMFWYRQDPGLGLRLIYFSYDVKMKEKGDIPEGYSVSREKKERFSLILESASTNQTSMYLCASTPAGFRASGRDNEQFFGPGTRLTVL.

This chain connects TRBV12-3 or TRBV12-4 to TRBJ2-2, with D possibly being TRBD2 (5 bases). Trimming took 7 bases from V and 4 from J, leaving 16 bases between them. The length of the CDR3 is 15 residues. The CDR3 loop reads CASNPPGVGTGELFF. For the CDR3, the DNA is TGTGCCAGCAACCCGCCCGGGGTCGGCACCGGGGAGCTGTTTTTT.

The rearrangement uses TRBV19 and TRBJ1-5; D uncertain. Trimming shortened V by 3 bases and J by 2 bases, and 8 bases separated the two germline ends. The CDR3 has 14 amino acids. The germline gives CDR1 LNHDA, CDR2 SQIVND (reference sequence). CDR3 loop: CASSMRVGNQPQHF. CDR3 DNA: TGTGCCAGTAGTATGAGGGTTGGCAATCAGCCCCAGCATTTT.

This clonotype came up a few times. The chain couples TRBV4-1 to TRBJ2-7; D may match TRBD1 or TRBD2 (5 bases each). CDR1 and CDR2 from the germline V gene are MGHRA and YSYEKL. The CDR3 runs 16 residues. V was clipped by 5 bases and J by 6 bases, with 23 bases between them. The CDR3 DNA sequence: TGCGCCAGCAGCTCATTCGAGGGACCGAACACCGCCGAGCAGTACTTC. Translating gives CASSSFEGPNTAEQYF.

This clonotype was seen ten or more times. At one of its ends the junction is not consistent with the germline gene, which may arise from a read error. V and J are TRBV7-7 and TRBJ2-2; 8 positions match TRBD1. Germline V gene lookup returns CDR1 SSHAT and CDR2 FNYEAQ (reference sequence). CDR3 size: 15 residues. CDR3 DNA: TGTGCTAGCAGCTCTGGACAGGGAAACACCGGGGAGCTGTTTTTT. As protein: CASSSGQGNTGELFF.

The rearrangement uses TRBV20-1 and TRBJ1-2; D is ambiguous. CDR1 and CDR2 from the germline V gene are DFQATT and SNEGSKA (reference sequence). The length of the CDR3 is 12 residues. V was shortened by 1 base and J by 4 bases, with 7 bases between the two germline ends. The CDR3: CSARGTFYGYTF. DNA for the CDR3: TGCAGTGCTAGAGGGACCTTCTATGGCTACACCTTC.

There are many counts of this clonotype. This chain connects TRBV6-1 to TRBJ1-1; TRBD1 aligns across 7 bases. The junction had 6 bases not matched to a gene; V was cut back by 4 bases and J by 4 bases. The V gene's germline CDR1 is MNHNS and CDR2 SASEGT. CDR3 length: 14 amino acids. The CDR3 loop is CASSADPGGTEAFF. The CDR3 region has the DNA TGTGCCAGCAGTGCAGATCCAGGGGGCACTGAAGCTTTCTTT.

This clonotype was observed many times. The chain carries TRBV3-1 and TRBJ1-5; TRBD1 is a possible D gene (6 bases). The CDR3 is 13 amino acids. Germline V CDR1 and CDR2: LGHDT, YNNKEL (reference sequence). Trimming left V 0 bases short and J 10 bases short, with 10 bases between. The CDR3: CASSQDSGTPQHF. CDR3 nucleotides: TGTGCCAGCAGCCAAGATTCGGGGACACCCCAGCATTTT.

This clonotype was counted ten times or more. The chain has TRBV7-8 and TRBJ2-7, with D possibly TRBD2 on 6 matching bases. The CDR3 extends over 15 amino acids. CDR1 and CDR2 (germline): SGHVS, FQNEAQ. V lost 5 bases, J lost 2 bases, and 16 bases lay in between. CDR3 residues: CASSRAGRKTYEQYF. CDR3 DNA sequence: TGTGCCAGCAGCCGGGCGGGACGGAAAACCTACGAGCAGTACTTC.

This clonotype showed up many times. This chain links TRBV5-1 with TRBJ2-7, with D tentatively TRBD2 (6 bases). Germline V gene lookup returns CDR1 SGHRS and CDR2 YFSETQ. The CDR3 covers 15 residues. The V end lost 0 bases, the J end lost 3 bases, and 13 bases lay between the germline ends. The CDR3 reads CASSLDLGGSYEQYF. The DNA for the CDR3 is TGCGCCAGCAGCTTGGACTTGGGGGGAAGCTACGAGCAGTACTTC.